Sequencing of this TCR beta chain was carried out in a study of blood T cell repertoires in COVID-19. Across the whole study: Sites in the United States, Italy and Spain provided acute and convalescent COVID-19 samples. PBMCs, B-cell-depleted T cells, or T cells provided the cDNA or gDNA that made up the material.

Original analysis: Reference gene primer amplification gave nucleated cell count estimates. The repertoire was sequenced with immunoSEQ multiplex PCR; TCRdb's copy has only in-frame clones and lacks some. For V, J and clone size, that table is used; D and trimming come from the DNA. The sample shows roughly 410,000 clones, 89% of them seen only once. In Seattle, patients joined the study during active infection and were tracked longitudinally. Trimming at V came to 4 bases and at J to 4 bases, leaving 4 bases not matched to a gene. This CDR3 comprises 15 residues. The V gene's germline CDR1 is SGHDT and CDR2 YYEEEE.

The sequence was collected from a woman aged 40 to 55 with COVID-19, enrolled during active disease. The specimen sequenced was peripheral blood. The chain joins TRBV5-6 to TRBJ1-4, with 10 bases matching TRBD1. CDR3 protein: CASSPGTGVNEKLFF. For the CDR3, the DNA is TGTGCCAGCAGCCCCGGGACAGGGGTTAATGAAAAACTGTTTTTT.